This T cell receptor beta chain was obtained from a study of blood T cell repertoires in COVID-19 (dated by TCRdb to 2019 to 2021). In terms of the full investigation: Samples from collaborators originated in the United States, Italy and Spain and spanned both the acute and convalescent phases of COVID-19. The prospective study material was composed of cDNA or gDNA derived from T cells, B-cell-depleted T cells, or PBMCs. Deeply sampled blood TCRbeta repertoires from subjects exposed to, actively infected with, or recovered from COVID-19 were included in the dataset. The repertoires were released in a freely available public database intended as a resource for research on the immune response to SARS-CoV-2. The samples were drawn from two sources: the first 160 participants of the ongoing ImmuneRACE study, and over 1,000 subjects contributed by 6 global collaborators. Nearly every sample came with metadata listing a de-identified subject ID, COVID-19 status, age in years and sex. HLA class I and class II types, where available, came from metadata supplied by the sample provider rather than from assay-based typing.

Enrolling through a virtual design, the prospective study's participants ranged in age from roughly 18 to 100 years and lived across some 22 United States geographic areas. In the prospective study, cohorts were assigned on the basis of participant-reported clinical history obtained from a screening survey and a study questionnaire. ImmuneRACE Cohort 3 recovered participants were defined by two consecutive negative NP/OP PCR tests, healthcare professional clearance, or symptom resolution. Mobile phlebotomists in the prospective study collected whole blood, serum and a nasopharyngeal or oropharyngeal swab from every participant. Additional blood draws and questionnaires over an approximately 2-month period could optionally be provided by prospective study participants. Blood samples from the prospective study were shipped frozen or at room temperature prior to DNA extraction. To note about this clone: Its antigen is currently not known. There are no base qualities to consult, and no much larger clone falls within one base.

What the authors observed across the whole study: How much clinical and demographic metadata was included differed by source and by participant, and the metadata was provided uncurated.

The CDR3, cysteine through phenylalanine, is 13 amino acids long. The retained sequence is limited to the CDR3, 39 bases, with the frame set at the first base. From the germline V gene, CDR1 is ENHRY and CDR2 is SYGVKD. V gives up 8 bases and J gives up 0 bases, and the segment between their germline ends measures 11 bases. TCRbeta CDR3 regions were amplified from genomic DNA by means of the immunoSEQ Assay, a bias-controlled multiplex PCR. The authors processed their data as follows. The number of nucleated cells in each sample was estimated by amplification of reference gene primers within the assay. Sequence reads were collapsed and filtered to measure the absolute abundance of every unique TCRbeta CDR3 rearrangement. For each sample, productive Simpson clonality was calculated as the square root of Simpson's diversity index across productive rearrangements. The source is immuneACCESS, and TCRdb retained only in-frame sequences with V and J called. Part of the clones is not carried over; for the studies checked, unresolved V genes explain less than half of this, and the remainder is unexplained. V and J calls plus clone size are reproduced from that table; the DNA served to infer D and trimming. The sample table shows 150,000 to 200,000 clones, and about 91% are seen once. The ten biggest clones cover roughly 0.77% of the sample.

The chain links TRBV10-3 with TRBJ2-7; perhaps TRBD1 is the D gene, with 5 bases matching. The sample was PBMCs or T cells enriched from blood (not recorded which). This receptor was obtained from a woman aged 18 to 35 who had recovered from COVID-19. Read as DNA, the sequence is TGTGCCATCGAGGACACCGGCTCCTACGAGCAGTACTTC. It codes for CAIEDTGSYEQYF.